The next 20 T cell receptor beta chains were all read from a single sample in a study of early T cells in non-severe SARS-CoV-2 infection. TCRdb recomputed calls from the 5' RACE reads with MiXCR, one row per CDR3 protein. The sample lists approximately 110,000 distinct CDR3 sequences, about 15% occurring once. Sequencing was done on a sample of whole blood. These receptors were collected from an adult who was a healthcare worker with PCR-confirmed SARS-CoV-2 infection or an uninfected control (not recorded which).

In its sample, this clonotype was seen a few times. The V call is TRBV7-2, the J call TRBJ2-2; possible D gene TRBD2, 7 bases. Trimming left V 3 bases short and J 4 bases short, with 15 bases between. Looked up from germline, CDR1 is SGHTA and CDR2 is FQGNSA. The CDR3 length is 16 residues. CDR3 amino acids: CASSLLGGAPTGELFF. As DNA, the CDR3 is TGTGCCAGCAGCTTGCTGGGGGGGGCCCCCACCGGGGAGCTGTTTTTT.

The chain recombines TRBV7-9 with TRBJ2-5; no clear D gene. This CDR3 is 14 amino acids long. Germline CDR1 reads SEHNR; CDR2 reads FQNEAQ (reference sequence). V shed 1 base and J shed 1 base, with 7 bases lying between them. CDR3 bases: TGTGCCAGCAGCTTAGACACACTCCAAGAGACCCAGTACTTC. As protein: CASSLDTLQETQYF. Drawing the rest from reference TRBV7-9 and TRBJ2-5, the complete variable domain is DTGVSQNPRHKITKRGQNVTFRCDPISEHNRLYWYRQTLGQGPEFLTYFQNEAQLEKSRLLSDRFSAERPKGSFSTLEIQRTEQGDSAMYLCASSLDTLQETQYFGPGTRLLVL.

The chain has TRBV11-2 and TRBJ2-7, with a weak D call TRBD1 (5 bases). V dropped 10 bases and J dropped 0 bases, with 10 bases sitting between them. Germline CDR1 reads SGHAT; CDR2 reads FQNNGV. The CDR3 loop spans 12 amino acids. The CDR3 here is CATGQGSYEQYF. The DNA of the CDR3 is TGTGCCACCGGCCAGGGCTCCTACGAGCAGTACTTC.

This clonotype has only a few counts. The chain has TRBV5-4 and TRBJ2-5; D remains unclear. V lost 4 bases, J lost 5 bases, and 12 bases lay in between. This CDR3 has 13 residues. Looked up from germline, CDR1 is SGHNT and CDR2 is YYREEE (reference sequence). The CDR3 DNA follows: TGTGCCAGCAGCATTCTACCCCCGGAGACCCAGTACTTC. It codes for CASSILPPETQYF.

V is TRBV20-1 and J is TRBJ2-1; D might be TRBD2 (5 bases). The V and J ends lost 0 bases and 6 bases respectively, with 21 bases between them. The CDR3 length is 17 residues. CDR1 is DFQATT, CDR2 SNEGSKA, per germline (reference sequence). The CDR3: CSARDGREGPRPNEQFF. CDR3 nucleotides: TGCAGTGCTAGAGATGGGAGAGAGGGCCCCAGACCCAATGAGCAGTTCTTC.

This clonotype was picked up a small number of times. The CDR3 DNA follows: TGTGCCAGCAGCTTGACCAGGGCCACAGATACGCAGTATTTT. Amino acid sequence: CASSLTRATDTQYF. V and J are TRBV5-5 and TRBJ2-3; TRBD1 might be the D (5 bases). The length of the CDR3 is 14 residues. V shed 1 base and J shed 2 bases, with 8 bases lying between them. CDR1 and CDR2 from the germline V gene are SGHKS and YYEKEE (reference sequence).

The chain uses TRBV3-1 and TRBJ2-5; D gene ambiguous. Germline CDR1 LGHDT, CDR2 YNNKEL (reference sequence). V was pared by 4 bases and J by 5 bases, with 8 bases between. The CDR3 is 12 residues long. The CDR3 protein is CASSRLVETQYF. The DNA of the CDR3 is TGTGCCAGCAGCCGTCTAGTGGAGACCCAGTACTTC.

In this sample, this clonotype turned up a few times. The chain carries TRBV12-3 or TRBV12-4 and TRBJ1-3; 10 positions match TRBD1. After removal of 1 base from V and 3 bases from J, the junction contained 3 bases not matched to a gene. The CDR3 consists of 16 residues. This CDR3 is CASSLGQGAYGNTIYF. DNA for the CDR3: TGTGCCAGCAGTTTAGGACAGGGGGCGTATGGAAACACCATATATTTT.

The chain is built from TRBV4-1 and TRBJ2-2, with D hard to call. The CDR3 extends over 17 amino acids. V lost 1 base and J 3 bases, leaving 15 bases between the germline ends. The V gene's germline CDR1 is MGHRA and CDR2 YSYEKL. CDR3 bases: TGCGCCAGCAGCCAAGTCCGAAGTACAGCTTACACCGGGGAGCTGTTTTTT. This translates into CASSQVRSTAYTGELFF.

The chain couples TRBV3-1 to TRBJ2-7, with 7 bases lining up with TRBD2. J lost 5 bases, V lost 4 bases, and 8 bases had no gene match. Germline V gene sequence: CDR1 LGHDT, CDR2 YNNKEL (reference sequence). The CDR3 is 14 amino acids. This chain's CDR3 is CASSRSGGDHEQYF. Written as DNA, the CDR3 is TGTGCCAGCAGCCGTTCTGGGGGGGACCACGAGCAGTACTTC.

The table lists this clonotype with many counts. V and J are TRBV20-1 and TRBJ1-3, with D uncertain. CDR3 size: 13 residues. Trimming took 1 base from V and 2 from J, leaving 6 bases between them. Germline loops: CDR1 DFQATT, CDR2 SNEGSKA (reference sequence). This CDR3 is CSARGITGNTIYF. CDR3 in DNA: TGCAGTGCTAGAGGAATTACTGGAAACACCATATATTTT.

Here the CDR3 DNA reads TGCAGTGCTAGGCTCGAGGGGGGGCAGACCCAGTACTTC. It is translated as CSARLEGGQTQYF. The V call is TRBV20-1, the J call TRBJ2-5, with TRBD2 as a possible D gene (7 bases). Trimming took 3 bases from V and 6 from J, leaving 14 bases between them. This CDR3 has 13 residues. Germline V gene data show CDR1 as DFQATT and CDR2 as SNEGSKA (reference sequence).

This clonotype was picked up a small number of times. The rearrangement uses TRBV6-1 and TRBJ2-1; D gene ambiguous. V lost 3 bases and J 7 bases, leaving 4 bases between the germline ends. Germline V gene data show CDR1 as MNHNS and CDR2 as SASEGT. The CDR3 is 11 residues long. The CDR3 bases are TGTGCCAGCAGTGATAGGAATGAGCAGTTCTTC. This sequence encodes CASSDRNEQFF.

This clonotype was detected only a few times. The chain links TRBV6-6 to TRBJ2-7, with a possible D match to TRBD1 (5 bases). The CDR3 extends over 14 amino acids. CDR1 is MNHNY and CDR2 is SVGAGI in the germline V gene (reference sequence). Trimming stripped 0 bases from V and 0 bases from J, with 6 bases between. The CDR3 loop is CASSYSDTSYEQYF. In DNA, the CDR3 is TGTGCCAGCAGTTACTCGGACACCTCCTACGAGCAGTACTTC.

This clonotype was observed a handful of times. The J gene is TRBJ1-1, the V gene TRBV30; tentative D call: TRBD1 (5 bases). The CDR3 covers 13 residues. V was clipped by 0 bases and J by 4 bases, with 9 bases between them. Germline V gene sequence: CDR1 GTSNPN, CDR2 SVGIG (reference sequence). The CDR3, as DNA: TGTGCCTGGAGTGTAGAGGGGATCACTGAAGCTTTCTTT. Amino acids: CAWSVEGITEAFF. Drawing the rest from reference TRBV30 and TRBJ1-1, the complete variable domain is SQTIHQWPATLVQPVGSPLSLECTVEGTSNPNLYWYRQAAGRGLQLLFYSVGIGQISSEVPQNLSASRPQDRQFILSSKKLLLSDSGFYLCAWSVEGITEAFFGQGTRLTVV.

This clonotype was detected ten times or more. The CDR3 loop is CASSIGRNYGYTF. CDR3 coding DNA: TGTGCCAGTAGTATCGGGCGGAACTATGGCTACACCTTC. The J gene is TRBJ1-2, the V gene TRBV19; no clear D gene. Trimming pared 3 bases from V and 2 bases from J, leaving 7 bases between. In germline, CDR1 is LNHDA, CDR2 SQIVND (reference sequence). This CDR3 is 13 amino acids long.

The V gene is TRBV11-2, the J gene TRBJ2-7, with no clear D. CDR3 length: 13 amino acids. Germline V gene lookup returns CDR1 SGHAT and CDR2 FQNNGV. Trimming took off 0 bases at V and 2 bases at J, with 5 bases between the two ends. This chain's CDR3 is CASSLEITYEQYF. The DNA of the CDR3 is TGTGCCAGCAGCTTAGAGATTACCTACGAGCAGTACTTC.

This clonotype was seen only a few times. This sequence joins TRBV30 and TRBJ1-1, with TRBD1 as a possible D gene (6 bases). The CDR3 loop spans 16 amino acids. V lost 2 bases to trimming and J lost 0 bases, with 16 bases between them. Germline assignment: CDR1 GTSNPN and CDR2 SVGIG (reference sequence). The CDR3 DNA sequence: TGTGCCTGGAGTACACAGGGTTTTGCGATGAACACTGAAGCTTTCTTT. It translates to CAWSTQGFAMNTEAFF.

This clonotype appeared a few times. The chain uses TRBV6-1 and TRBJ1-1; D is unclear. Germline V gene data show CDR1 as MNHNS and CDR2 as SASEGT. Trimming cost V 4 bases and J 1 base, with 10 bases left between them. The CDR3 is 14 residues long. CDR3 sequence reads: CASSAVGPNTEAFF. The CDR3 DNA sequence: TGTGCCAGCAGTGCGGTCGGCCCGAACACTGAAGCTTTCTTT.

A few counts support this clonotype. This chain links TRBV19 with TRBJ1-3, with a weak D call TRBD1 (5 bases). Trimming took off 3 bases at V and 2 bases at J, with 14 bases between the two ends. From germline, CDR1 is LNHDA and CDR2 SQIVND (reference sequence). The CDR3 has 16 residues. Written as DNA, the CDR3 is TGTGCCAGTAGTATTGCGGGGACGTCACCTGGAAACACCATATATTTT. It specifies CASSIAGTSPGNTIYF. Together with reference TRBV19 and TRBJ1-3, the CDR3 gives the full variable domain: DGGITQSPKYLFRKEGQNVTLSCEQNLNHDAMYWYRQDPGQGLRLIYYSQIVNDFQKGDIAEGYSVSREKKESFPLTVTSAQKNPTAFYLCASSIAGTSPGNTIYFGEGSWLTVV.